This TCR beta chain emerged from a study of T cell responses to AZD1222 COVID-19 vaccine. Study results and limitations: Targeting of unmutated variant regions was reportedly seen in nearly half of spike-specific TCRs. Baseline serology detected seropositivity in only six AZD1222 recipients. The study found vaccine-associated CD4 TCRs spanning spike, dominant at 160-218 and 743-854. White British donors predominated, females outnumbered males, and clonal diversity was possibly underestimated.

This clone has only one observation. The antigen is undetermined. The table came from immunoSEQ multiplex PCR; TCRdb's copy has only in-frame clones and leaves some out. The table records about 83,000 clones, about 82% of them present only once. The CDR3 is made up of 13 amino acids. Germline assignment: CDR1 SGHVS and CDR2 FQNEAQ. V lost 1 base, J lost 5 bases, and 8 bases lay in between. The TCR was taken from an adult in good health. V gene TRBV7-8 combines with J gene TRBJ2-5; no clear D. The sample here was peripheral blood, taken on day 0 of AZD1222 vaccination. In DNA form, the CDR3 reads TGTGCCAGCAGCTTAGTTAGGGTTGAGACCCAGTACTTC. This codes for CASSLVRVETQYF.